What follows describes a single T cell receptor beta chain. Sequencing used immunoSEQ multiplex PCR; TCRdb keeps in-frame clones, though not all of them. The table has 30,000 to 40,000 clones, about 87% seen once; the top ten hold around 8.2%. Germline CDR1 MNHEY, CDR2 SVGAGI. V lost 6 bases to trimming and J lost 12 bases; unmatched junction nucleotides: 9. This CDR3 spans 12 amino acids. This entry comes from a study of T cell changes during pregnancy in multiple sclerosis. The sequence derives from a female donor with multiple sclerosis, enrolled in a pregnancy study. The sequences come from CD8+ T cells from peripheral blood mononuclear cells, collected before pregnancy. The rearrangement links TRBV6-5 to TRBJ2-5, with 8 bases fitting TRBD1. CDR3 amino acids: CASSYRGTGEYF. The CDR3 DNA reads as TGTGCCAGCAGCTACAGGGGGACAGGAGAGTACTTC.